This passage covers 26 T cell receptor beta chains from one sample sequenced in a study of blood T cell repertoires in COVID-19. Sequencing used immunoSEQ multiplex PCR; TCRdb keeps in-frame clones, though not all of them. The sample carries about 64,000 clones, 85% to 90% recorded once. Sequenced material: peripheral blood. The receptors shown here come from a man aged 50 to 59 with active COVID-19.

J is TRBJ1-2 and V is TRBV6-1; 10 nucleotides line up with TRBD1. This CDR3 has 14 amino acids. V shed 2 bases and J 8 bases; nucleotides not matched to a gene: 5. Germline loops: CDR1 MNHNS, CDR2 SASEGT. This CDR3 reads CASSEYRTGGGYTF. The CDR3 region has the DNA TGTGCCAGCAGTGAATACCGGACAGGGGGGGGCTACACCTTC.

J is TRBJ2-3 and V is TRBV2; D not certain. The V gene's germline CDR1 is SNHLY and CDR2 FYNNEI. The CDR3 has 11 residues. V lost 6 bases, J lost 6 bases, and 7 bases lay in between. The CDR3 coding sequence is TGTGCCAGCAGCGGTCCCGATACGCAGTATTTT. Translating it yields CASSGPDTQYF.

This clone was observed a few times. The chain uses TRBV7-9 and TRBJ1-2; 7 nucleotides agree with TRBD1. V trimming: 5 bases; J trimming: 4 bases; junction bases outside the gene matches: 7. The CDR3 is 14 amino acids. Germline lookup yields CDR1 SEHNR and CDR2 FQNEAQ (reference sequence). CDR3 DNA sequence: TGTGCCAGCAGCCGGTCGGGGACAGCCTATGGCTACACCTTC. It specifies CASSRSGTAYGYTF.

The chain links TRBV10-3 to TRBJ2-7, with 11 bases fitting TRBD2. This CDR3 region has 14 residues. V lost 4 bases and J lost 6; bases outside the gene matches: 5. Germline lookup yields CDR1 ENHRY and CDR2 SYGVKD. The CDR3 nucleotides are TGTGCCATCAGTGGTAGCGGGGGGGCTGTCGAGCAGTACTTC. This codes for CAISGSGGAVEQYF.

The chain joins TRBV7-9 to TRBJ1-2; D unresolved. The CDR3 is 12 amino acids. The V and J ends lost 2 bases and 7 bases respectively, with 8 bases between them. Germline assignment: CDR1 SEHNR and CDR2 FQNEAQ (reference sequence). The chain's CDR3 is CASSLPLVGYTF. The CDR3 DNA follows: TGTGCCAGCAGCTTACCCTTAGTTGGCTACACCTTC.

The J gene is TRBJ2-5, the V gene TRBV5-4; 9 positions agree with TRBD2. Looked up from germline, CDR1 is SGHNT and CDR2 is YYREEE (reference sequence). V dropped 4 bases and J dropped 5; count of bases not matched to a gene: 12. The CDR3 is 16 residues long. DNA of the CDR3: TGTGCCAGCAGCCCCAACGCGGGGGGGGGCTCGGAGACCCAGTACTTC. Protein: CASSPNAGGGSETQYF.

The V call is TRBV7-8, the J call TRBJ1-3; 7 positions agree with TRBD1. Germline lookup yields CDR1 SGHVS and CDR2 FQNEAQ. V lost 4 bases, J lost 3 bases, and 6 bases stayed unmatched. This CDR3 has 15 residues. In DNA form, the CDR3 reads TGTGCCAGCAGCTCCCAACAGGGGAGTGGAAACACCATATATTTT. This sequence encodes CASSSQQGSGNTIYF.

The V gene is TRBV10-2, the J gene TRBJ2-3, with TRBD2 matching over 7 bases. Germline CDR1 reads WSHSY; CDR2 reads SAAADI. V gave up 7 bases and J gave up 2 bases; unmatched junction bases: 12. The CDR3 loop spans 16 amino acids. The CDR3 DNA is TGCGCCAGCACTCAACCCCCGGGACTACACACAGATACGCAGTATTTT. It translates to CASTQPPGLHTDTQYF.

This sequence joins TRBV18 and TRBJ2-1, with D perhaps TRBD2 (7 bases). V was cut by 4 bases and J by 5 bases, with 15 bases left in between. The germline gives CDR1 KGHSH, CDR2 LQKENI. This CDR3 is built from 15 residues. The CDR3 sequence: CASSQEGGGDNEQFF. The CDR3 DNA is TGTGCCAGCTCACAAGAGGGGGGGGGTGACAATGAGCAGTTCTTC. The variable domain in full, completed from reference TRBV18 and TRBJ2-1, reads NAGVMQNPRHLVRRRGQEARLRCSPMKGHSHVYWYRQLPEEGLKFMVYLQKENIIDESGMPKERFSAEFPKEGPSILRIQQVVRGDSAAYFCASSQEGGGDNEQFFGPGTRLTVL.

This chain joins TRBV7-8 and TRBJ2-7; perhaps TRBD2 as D (6 bases). CDR3 length equals 12 residues. In germline, CDR1 is SGHVS, CDR2 FQNEAQ. V was clipped by 5 bases and J by 4 bases, with 9 bases between them. The CDR3 sequence: CASSAAGYEQYF. The CDR3 nucleotides read TGTGCCAGCAGCGCCGCGGGGTACGAGCAGTACTTC.

This chain joins TRBV12-3 or TRBV12-4 and TRBJ1-1, with D possibly TRBD1 on 5 matching bases. CDR3 length: 13 amino acids. V lost 8 bases and J lost 5, with 15 bases in between. CDR3 sequence: CASRDTGGTEAFF. The CDR3 region has the DNA TGTGCCAGCCGAGACACCGGGGGGACTGAAGCTTTCTTT.

The chain links TRBV27 to TRBJ1-1; D is ambiguous. Germline lookup yields CDR1 MNHEY and CDR2 SMNVEV (reference sequence). The CDR3 length is 14 residues. V was shortened by 8 bases and J by 5 bases, with 18 bases between the two germline ends. The CDR3 here is CASCSQPRITEAFF. The CDR3 DNA is TGTGCCAGCTGCTCCCAGCCCAGGATAACTGAAGCTTTCTTT.

The CDR3 DNA reads TGTGCCAGAAGCACAGGGTTCTCCTACAATGAGCAGTTCTTC. Encoded protein: CARSTGFSYNEQFF. V is TRBV5-3 and J is TRBJ2-1; a weak D match, TRBD1 (6 bases). TRBV5-3 is recorded as an ORF, its role being uncertain. V shed 4 bases and J shed 0 bases, with 8 bases lying between them. The CDR3 length is 14 residues.

The chain couples TRBV19 to TRBJ2-1, with 13 bases fitting TRBD2. V trimming: 8 bases; J trimming: 6 bases; junction bases outside the gene matches: 10. Germline V gene data show CDR1 as LNHDA and CDR2 as SQIVND (reference sequence). The CDR3 is made up of 16 amino acids. The CDR3 sequence is CASDPGLAGFRNEQFF. The CDR3 nucleotides are TGTGCCAGTGATCCGGGACTAGCGGGATTTCGCAATGAGCAGTTCTTC.

The V gene is TRBV30, the J gene TRBJ2-5; TRBD2 matches 12 bases. V gave up 8 bases and J gave up 4 bases; unmatched junction bases: 8. This CDR3 spans 14 amino acids. Looked up from germline, CDR1 is GTSNPN and CDR2 is SVGIG (reference sequence). CDR3 coding DNA: TGTGCCCGGACGACTAGCGGGAGTACAGAGACCCAGTACTTC. Amino acids: CARTTSGSTETQYF.

This chain joins TRBV3-1 (or the pseudogene TRBV3-2) and TRBJ1-4; the match to TRBD1 covers 7 bases. V lost 1 base to trimming and J lost 8 bases; unmatched junction nucleotides: 10. The germline CDR1 and CDR2 sequences are LGHDT and YNNKEL (reference sequence). This CDR3 region has 16 residues. In DNA, the CDR3 is TGTGCCAGCAGCCAAGCGACTCTAGGGGGCTACGAAAAACTGTTTTTT. Translated: CASSQATLGGYEKLFF.

V usage is TRBV9 and J usage is TRBJ1-5, with TRBD1 identical over 11 bases. This CDR3 has 17 residues. CDR1 is SGDLS and CDR2 is YYNGEE in the germline V gene. The trim removed 3 bases at V and 2 bases at J, leaving 7 bases unmatched. CDR3 coding DNA: TGTGCCAGCAGCGGAGGGACAGGGGGTTTGGGCAATCAGCCCCAGCATTTT. Translation: CASSGGTGGLGNQPQHF.

The rearrangement links TRBV21-1 to TRBJ1-1; no DNA check was done on the table's D call, TRBD1. TRBV21-1 is described as a pseudogene. The CDR3 length is 13 residues. CDR3: CASSTGVNTEAFF. The CDR3 DNA reads TGTGCCAGCTCCACAGGGGTGAACACTGAAGCTTTCTTT.

The chain employs TRBV4-1 and TRBJ1-5; D call uncertain. This CDR3 contains 16 residues. Germline V lookup: CDR1 MGHRA, CDR2 YSYEKL. V was trimmed by 1 base and J by 3 bases, leaving 13 bases between them. CDR3 coding DNA: TGCGCCAGCAGCCAAGTTGGGCGGGCGATCAATCAGCCCCAGCATTTT. Its protein is CASSQVGRAINQPQHF.

The V gene is TRBV3-1 (or the pseudogene TRBV3-2), the J gene TRBJ2-5, with 7 bases fitting TRBD2. Trimming at V came to 0 bases and at J to 4 bases, leaving 5 bases not matched to a gene. There are 15 residues in the CDR3. Per germline, CDR1 LGHDT and CDR2 YNNKEL (reference sequence). The CDR3 nucleotides read TGTGCCAGCAGCCAAGATTGGGAGGGGCGAGAGACCCAGTACTTC. Its translation is CASSQDWEGRETQYF.

DNA for the CDR3: TGTGCCAGCAGCCACGGGGGGCCGAACACTGAAGCTTTCTTT. This translates into CASSHGGPNTEAFF. The chain combines TRBV7-2 with TRBJ1-1, with D tentatively TRBD1 (6 bases). This CDR3 has 14 amino acids. Germline values: CDR1 SGHTA, CDR2 FQGNSA. Trimming removed 5 bases from V and 1 base from J, with 11 bases in between.

The chain carries TRBV5-1 and TRBJ2-5, with no clear D. Looked up from germline, CDR1 is SGHRS and CDR2 is YFSETQ. This CDR3 spans 14 amino acids. V was pared by 4 bases and J by 1 base, with 11 bases between. The CDR3 nucleotides read TGCGCCAGCAGCCCCGTTCCGGGCCAAGAGACCCAGTACTTC. It yields the protein CASSPVPGQETQYF.

The chain has TRBV11-2 and TRBJ2-7; weak D call: TRBD2 (6 bases). This CDR3 spans 14 amino acids. Germline CDR1 is SGHAT and CDR2 is FQNNGV. V was trimmed by 5 bases and J by 3 bases, leaving 14 bases between them. CDR3 sequence reads: CASSPGEWIYEQYF. CDR3 bases: TGTGCCAGCAGCCCGGGGGAGTGGATCTACGAGCAGTACTTC.

The V and J genes are TRBV5-1 and TRBJ1-3; D may be TRBD1 (5 bases). The V gene's germline CDR1 is SGHRS and CDR2 YFSETQ. This CDR3 spans 15 amino acids. Between the trimmed V and J ends, which lost 3 bases and 7 bases, there was a span of 17 bases. CDR3 region: CASSSAIGVGNTIYF. The CDR3 coding sequence is TGCGCCAGCAGCTCCGCTATAGGGGTTGGGAACACCATATATTTT.

The chain combines TRBV29-1 with TRBJ2-7; D perhaps matches TRBD2 (5 bases). Germline V lookup: CDR1 SQVTM, CDR2 ANQGSEA. Trimming removed 1 base from V and 1 base from J, with 14 bases in between. The CDR3 consists of 15 residues. The CDR3 loop reads CSVEGDQAGSYEQYF. The CDR3 DNA follows: TGCAGCGTTGAAGGAGACCAGGCGGGTTCCTACGAGCAGTACTTC.

V gene TRBV25-1 combines with J gene TRBJ2-1; possibly TRBD1 for D (6 bases). CDR1 MGHDK and CDR2 SYGVNS come from the germline V gene. The CDR3 length is 16 residues. V was pared by 4 bases and J by 8 bases, with 21 bases between. CDR3 loop: CASSGDGAGVSHEQFF. For the CDR3, the DNA is TGTGCCAGCAGTGGGGATGGGGCAGGGGTAAGTCATGAGCAGTTCTTC.